The entry below gives a single T cell receptor (beta chain) sequence along with its context. The target antigen is unknown. Each CDR3 protein gets one entry after TCRdb re-called the reads with MiXCR. The sample gives hundreds of thousands of distinct CDR3 sequences, about 23% of which show up once; 18% is in the top ten. This entry belongs to a study of T cell repertoires in cytomegalovirus infection. In the study overall: It can be stated that public TCR beta signatures indicated CMV infection as well as a matching HLA type. General study findings and limits: Based on cumulative public TCR beta family frequency, carriers of CMV plus the relevant HLA were identified.

Germline loops: CDR1 DFQATT, CDR2 SNEGSKA (reference sequence). The CDR3 has 13 residues. Trimming shortened V by 6 bases and J by 0 bases, and 8 bases separated the two germline ends. This TCR was sampled from a human donor in good health (CMV status not recorded). Some clones in this sample may be carry-over from other donors' samples. Sequenced: CD8+ T cells from PBMCs. The chain joins TRBV20-1 to TRBJ1-4; D ambiguous. CDR3 protein: CSATGATNEKLFF. DNA for the CDR3: TGCAGTGCCACCGGGGCAACTAATGAAAAACTGTTTTTT.